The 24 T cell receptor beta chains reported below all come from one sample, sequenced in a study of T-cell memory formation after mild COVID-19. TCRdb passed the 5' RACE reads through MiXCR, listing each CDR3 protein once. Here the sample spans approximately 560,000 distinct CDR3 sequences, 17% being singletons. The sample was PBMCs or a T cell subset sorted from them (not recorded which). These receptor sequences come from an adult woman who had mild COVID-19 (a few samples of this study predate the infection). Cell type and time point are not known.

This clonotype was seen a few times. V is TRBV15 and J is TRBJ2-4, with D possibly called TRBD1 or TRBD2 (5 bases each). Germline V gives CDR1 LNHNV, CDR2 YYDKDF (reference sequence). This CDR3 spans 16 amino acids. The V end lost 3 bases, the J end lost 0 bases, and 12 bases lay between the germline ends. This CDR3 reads CATSRYGALAKNIQYF. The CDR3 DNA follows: TGTGCCACCAGCAGGTACGGGGCTCTAGCCAAAAACATTCAGTACTTC.

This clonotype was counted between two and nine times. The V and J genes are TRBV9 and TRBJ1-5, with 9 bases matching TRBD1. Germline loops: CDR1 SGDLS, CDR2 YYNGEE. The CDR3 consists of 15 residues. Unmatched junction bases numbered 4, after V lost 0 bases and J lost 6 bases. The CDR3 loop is CASSVGDRESQPQHF. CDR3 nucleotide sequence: TGTGCCAGCAGCGTAGGGGACAGGGAATCTCAGCCCCAGCATTTT.

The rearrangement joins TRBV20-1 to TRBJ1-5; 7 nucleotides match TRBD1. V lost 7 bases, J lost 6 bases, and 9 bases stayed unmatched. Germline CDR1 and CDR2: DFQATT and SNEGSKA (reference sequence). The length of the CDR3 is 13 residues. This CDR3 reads CSVGDRGIQPQHF. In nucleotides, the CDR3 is TGCAGTGTAGGGGACAGAGGCATTCAGCCCCAGCATTTT.

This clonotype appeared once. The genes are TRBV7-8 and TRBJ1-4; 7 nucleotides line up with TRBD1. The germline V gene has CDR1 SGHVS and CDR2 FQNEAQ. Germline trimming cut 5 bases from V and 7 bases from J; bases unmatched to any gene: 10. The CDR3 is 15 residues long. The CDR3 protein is CASSPPRGRGEKLFF. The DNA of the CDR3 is TGTGCCAGCAGCCCCCCCAGGGGGAGGGGTGAAAAACTGTTTTTT.

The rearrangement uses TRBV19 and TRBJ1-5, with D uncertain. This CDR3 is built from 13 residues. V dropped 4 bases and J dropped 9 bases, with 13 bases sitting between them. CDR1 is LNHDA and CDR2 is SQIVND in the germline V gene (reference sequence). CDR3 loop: CASSRPPARPQHF. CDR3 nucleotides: TGTGCCAGTAGTAGGCCCCCCGCGCGGCCCCAGCATTTT.

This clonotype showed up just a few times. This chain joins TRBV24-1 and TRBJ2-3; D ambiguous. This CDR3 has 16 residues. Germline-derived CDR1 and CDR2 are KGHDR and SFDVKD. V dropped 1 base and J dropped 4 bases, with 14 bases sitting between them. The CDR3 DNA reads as TGTGCCACCAGTGATTTTGGGTTCTACGGTCCAGATACGCAGTATTTT. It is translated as CATSDFGFYGPDTQYF.

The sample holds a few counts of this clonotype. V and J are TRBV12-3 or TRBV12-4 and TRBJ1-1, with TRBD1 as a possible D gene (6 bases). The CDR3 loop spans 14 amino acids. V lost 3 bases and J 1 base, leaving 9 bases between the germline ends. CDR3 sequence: CASSFGQQNTEAFF. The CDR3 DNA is TGTGCCAGCAGTTTCGGACAGCAGAACACTGAAGCTTTCTTT.

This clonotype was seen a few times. The CDR3 coding sequence is TGTGCCAGCAGTAACGCCGTGGGAGTGTTCTACGAGCAGTACTTC. Translating it yields CASSNAVGVFYEQYF. The gene calls are TRBV7-9 and TRBJ2-7, with a tentative D call TRBD2 (5 bases). This CDR3 contains 15 residues. Germline-derived CDR1 and CDR2 are SEHNR and FQNEAQ (reference sequence). The V gene lost 6 bases and the J gene lost 3 bases, with 18 bases spanning the gap. The full variable domain, completed using reference TRBV7-9 and TRBJ2-7, is DTGVSQNPRHKITKRGQNVTFRCDPISEHNRLYWYRQTLGQGPEFLTYFQNEAQLEKSRLLSDRFSAERPKGSFSTLEIQRTEQGDSAMYLCASSNAVGVFYEQYFGPGTRLTVT.

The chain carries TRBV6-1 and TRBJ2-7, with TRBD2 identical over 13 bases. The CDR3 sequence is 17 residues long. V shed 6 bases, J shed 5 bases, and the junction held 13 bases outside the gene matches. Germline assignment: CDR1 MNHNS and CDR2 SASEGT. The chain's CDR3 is CASRPGLAGALPNEQYF. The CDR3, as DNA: TGTGCCAGCAGACCAGGACTAGCGGGGGCTCTTCCTAACGAGCAGTACTTC.

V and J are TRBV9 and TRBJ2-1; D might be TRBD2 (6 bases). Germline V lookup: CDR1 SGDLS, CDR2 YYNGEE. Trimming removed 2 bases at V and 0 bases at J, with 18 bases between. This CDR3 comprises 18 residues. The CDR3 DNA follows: TGTGCCAGCAGCGTGTCCGGCGGGACCAGGAGCTCCTACAATGAGCAGTTCTTC. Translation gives CASSVSGGTRSSYNEQFF.

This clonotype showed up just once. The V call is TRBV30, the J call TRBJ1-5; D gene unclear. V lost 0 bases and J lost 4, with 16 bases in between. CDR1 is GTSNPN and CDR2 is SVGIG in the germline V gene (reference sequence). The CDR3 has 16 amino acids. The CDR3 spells CAWSVKIEGKNQPQHF. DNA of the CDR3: TGTGCCTGGAGTGTAAAGATAGAAGGGAAGAATCAGCCCCAGCATTTT.

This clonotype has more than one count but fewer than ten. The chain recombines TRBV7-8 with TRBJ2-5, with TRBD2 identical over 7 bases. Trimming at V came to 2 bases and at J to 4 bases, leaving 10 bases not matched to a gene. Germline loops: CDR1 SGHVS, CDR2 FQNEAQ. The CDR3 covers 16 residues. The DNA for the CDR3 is TGTGCCAGCAGCTTACTTGGCGGGAGCTCGCCAGAGACCCAGTACTTC. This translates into CASSLLGGSSPETQYF.

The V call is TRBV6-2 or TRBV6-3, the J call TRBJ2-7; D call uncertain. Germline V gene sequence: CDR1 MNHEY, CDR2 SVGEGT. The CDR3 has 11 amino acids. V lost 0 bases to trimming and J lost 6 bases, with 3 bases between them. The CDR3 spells CASSYSREQYF. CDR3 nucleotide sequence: TGTGCCAGCAGTTACTCTCGCGAGCAGTACTTC.

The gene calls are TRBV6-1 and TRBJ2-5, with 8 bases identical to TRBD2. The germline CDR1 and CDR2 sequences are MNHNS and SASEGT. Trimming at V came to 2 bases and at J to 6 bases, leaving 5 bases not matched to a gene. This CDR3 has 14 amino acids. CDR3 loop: CASSETGGGKTQYF. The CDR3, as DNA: TGTGCCAGCAGTGAAACGGGAGGGGGGAAGACCCAGTACTTC.

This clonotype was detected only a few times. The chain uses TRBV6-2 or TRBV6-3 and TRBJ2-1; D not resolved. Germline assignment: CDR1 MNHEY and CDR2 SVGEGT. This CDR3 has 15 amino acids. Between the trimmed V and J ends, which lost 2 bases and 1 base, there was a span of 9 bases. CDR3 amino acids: CASSYPRQSYNEQFF. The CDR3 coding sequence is TGTGCCAGCAGTTACCCCCGCCAATCCTACAATGAGCAGTTCTTC.

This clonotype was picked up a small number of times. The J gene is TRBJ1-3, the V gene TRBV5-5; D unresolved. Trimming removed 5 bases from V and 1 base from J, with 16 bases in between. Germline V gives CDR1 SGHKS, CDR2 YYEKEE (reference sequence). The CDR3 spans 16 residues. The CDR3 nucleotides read TGTGCCAGCAGTCTGGGCAGCCTAGGATCTGGAAACACCATATATTTT. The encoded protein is CASSLGSLGSGNTIYF.

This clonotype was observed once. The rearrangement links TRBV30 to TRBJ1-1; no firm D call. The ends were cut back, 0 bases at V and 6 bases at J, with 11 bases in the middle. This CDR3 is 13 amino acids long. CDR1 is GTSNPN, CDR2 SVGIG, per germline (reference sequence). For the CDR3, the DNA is TGTGCCTGGAGTGTAAGGGAGGGATCTGAAGCTTTCTTT. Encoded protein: CAWSVREGSEAFF.

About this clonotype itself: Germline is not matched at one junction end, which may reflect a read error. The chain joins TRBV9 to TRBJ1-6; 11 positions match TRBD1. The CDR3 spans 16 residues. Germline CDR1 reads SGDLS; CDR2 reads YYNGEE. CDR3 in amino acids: CASSPRTGGLNSPLNF. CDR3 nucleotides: TGTGCCAGCAGCCCTCGGACAGGGGGCCTTAATTCACCCCTCAACTTT.

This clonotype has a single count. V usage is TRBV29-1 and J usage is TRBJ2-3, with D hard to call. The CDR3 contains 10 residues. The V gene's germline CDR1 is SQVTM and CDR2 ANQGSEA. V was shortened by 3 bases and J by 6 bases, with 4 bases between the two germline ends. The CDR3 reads CSVETDTQYF. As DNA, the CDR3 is TGCAGCGTTGAGACGGATACGCAGTATTTT.

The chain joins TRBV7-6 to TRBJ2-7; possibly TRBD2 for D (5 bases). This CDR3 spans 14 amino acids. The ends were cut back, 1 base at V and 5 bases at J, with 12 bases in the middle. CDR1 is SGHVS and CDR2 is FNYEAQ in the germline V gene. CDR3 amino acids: CASSLVGVSNEQYF. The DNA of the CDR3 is TGTGCCAGCAGCTTAGTCGGGGTGTCGAACGAGCAGTACTTC.

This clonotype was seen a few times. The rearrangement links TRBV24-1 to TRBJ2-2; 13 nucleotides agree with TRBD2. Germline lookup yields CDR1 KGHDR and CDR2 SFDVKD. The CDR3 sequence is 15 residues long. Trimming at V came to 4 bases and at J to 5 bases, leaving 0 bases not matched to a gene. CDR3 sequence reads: CATSETSGRTGELFF. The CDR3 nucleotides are TGTGCCACCAGTGAGACTAGCGGGAGGACCGGGGAGCTGTTTTTT.

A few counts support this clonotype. The CDR3 is CASSQPGQGDEKLFF. CDR3 bases: TGTGCCAGCAGCCAACCGGGACAGGGGGATGAAAAACTGTTTTTT. The chain employs TRBV4-2 and TRBJ1-4; 11 nucleotides match TRBD1. The CDR3 totals 15 residues. Germline V gene data show CDR1 as LGHNA and CDR2 as YNFKEQ. Losses at the gene ends were 2 bases for V and 6 bases for J; bases not matched to a gene: 2.

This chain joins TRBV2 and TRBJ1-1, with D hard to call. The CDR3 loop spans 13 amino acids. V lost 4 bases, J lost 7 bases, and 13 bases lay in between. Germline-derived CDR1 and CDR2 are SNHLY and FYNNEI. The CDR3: CASSARVADEAFF. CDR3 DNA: TGTGCCAGCAGTGCTCGGGTTGCGGATGAAGCTTTCTTT.

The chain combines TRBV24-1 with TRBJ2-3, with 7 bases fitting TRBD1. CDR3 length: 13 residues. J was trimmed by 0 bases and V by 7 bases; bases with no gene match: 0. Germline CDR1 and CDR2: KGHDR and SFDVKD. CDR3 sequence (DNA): TGTGCCACCAGGGACAGGAGCACAGATACGCAGTATTTT. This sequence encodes CATRDRSTDTQYF.